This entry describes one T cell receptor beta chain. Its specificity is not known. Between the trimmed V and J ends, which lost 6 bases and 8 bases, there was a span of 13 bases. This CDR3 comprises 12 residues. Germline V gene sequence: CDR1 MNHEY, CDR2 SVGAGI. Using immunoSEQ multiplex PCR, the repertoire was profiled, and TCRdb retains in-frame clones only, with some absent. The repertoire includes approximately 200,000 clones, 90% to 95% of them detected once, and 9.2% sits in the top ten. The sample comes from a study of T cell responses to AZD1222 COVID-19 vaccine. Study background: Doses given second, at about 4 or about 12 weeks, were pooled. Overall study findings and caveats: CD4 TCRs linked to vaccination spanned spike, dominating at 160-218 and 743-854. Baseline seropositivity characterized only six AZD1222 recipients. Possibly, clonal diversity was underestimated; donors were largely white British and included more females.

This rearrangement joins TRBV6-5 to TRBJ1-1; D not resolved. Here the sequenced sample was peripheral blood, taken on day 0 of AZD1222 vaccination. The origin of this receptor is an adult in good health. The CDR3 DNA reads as TGTGCCAGCAGAAACACCTTGGGGGAAGCTTTCTTT. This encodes CASRNTLGEAFF.